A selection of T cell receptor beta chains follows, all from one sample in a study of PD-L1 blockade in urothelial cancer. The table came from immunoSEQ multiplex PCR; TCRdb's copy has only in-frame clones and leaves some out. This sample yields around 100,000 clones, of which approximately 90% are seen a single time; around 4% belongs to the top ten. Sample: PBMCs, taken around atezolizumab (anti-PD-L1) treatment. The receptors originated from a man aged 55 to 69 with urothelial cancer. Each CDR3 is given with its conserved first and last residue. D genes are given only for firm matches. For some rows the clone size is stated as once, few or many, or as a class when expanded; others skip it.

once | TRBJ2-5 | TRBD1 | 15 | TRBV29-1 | CSLIEGAQIMETQYF
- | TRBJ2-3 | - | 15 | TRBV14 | CASSQVRAPTDTQYF
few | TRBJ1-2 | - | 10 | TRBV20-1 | CSAVSYGYTF
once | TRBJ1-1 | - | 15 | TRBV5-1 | CASSLAGHMNTEAFF
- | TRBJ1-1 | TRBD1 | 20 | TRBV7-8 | CASSLARRDRRDFRNTEAFF
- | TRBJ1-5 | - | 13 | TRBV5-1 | CASSLDFRQPQHF
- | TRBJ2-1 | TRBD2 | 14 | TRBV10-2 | CNAAPTSGSNEQFF
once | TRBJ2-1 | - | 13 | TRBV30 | CAWNRADGNEQFF
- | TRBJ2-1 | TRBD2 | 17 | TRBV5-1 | CASSLGGSGRAGNEQFF
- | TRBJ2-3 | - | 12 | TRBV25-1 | CASSVGADTQYF
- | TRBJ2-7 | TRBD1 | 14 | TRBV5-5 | CASRYRQGAAEQYF
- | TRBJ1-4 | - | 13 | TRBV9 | CASSTADEAKLFF
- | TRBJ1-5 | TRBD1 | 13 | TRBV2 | CASTDRVLQPQHF
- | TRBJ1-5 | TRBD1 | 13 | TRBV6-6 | CASRTGEDQPQHF
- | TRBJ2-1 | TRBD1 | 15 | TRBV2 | CASSVRDSLYNEQFF
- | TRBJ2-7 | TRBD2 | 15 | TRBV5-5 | CASSREVLDAYEQYF
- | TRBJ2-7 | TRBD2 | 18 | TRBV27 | CASSSRLAGFRPPYEQYF
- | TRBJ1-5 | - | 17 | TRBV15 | CATSRDKRVVSDQPQHF
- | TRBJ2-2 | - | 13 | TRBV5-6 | CASSLGGFGELFF
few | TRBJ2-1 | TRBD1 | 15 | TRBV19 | CASSSPRTGHNEQFF
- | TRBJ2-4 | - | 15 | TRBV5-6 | CASSLAGLAKNIQYF
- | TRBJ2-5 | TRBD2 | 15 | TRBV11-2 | CASSLQRGYQETQYF
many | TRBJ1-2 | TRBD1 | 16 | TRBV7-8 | CASSGSMDRVGNGYTF
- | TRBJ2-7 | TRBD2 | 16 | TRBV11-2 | CASSLVGLAGPYEQYF
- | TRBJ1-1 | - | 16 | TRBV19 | CASSIWQGPKSTEAFF
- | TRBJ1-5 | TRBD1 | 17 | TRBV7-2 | CASSLSPRDRGWEPQHF
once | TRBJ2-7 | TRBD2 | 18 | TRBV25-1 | CASSIAGTSGRNSYEQYF
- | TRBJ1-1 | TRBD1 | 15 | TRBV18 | CASSPPGQGVSEAFF
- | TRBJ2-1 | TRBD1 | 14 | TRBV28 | CASSLGQGVHEQFF
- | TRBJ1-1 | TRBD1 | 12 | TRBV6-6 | CASSPGQGTAFF
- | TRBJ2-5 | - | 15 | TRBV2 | CASSVAERIQETQYF
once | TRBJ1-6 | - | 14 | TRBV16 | CASSQGWESSPLHF
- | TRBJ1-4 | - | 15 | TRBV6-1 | CASSRQAGDNEKLFF
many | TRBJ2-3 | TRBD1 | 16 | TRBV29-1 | CSVGRDRGHRGDTQYF
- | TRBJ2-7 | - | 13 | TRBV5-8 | CASSLGPSGEQYF
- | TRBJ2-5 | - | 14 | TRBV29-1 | CSVDRQGTGETQYF
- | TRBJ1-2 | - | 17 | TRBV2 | CASMKDTLGPENYGYTF
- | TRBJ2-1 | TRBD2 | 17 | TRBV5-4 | CASSLGGSRPWDNEQFF
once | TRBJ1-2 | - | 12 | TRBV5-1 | CASFELGSGYTF
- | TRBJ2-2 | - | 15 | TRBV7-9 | CASSLAGTATGELFF
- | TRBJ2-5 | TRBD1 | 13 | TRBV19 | CASSRQGGETQYF